The clone carrying this T cell receptor beta chain was observed many times. The antigen remains unidentified. With iRepertoire HTBI primers and Arm-PCR of CDR3 regions, TCR beta libraries were built. TCRdb reprocessed the multiplex PCR reads via MiXCR and lists one record per CDR3 protein. In the table there are 700,000 or so distinct CDR3 sequences, about 30% of which are singletons. Time point of the sample: persistent/refractory GD, antithyroid drugs over 5 years with positive TRAb. RNA isolated from PBMCs was used to make the TCR library. The collection involved drawing roughly 9.1 milliliters of peripheral blood into EDTA tubes. Germline-derived CDR1 and CDR2 are LNHNV and YYDKDF (reference sequence). The CDR3 is 14 amino acids. The germline V and J ends were trimmed by 0 bases and 5 bases, with 10 bases remaining between them. The sample is drawn from a study of regulatory T cells in long-lasting Graves disease. The study's findings and limits: Sample size, which was small, may have reduced accuracy. Newly diagnosed patients had higher TCR diversity than persistent Graves' patients did.

This clonotype originated in a female donor with Graves disease. The material sequenced was peripheral blood mononuclear cells (PBMCs), taken when the disease was refractory, from a patient treated with antithyroid drugs. The chain joins TRBV15 to TRBJ1-1, with D unresolved. DNA for the CDR3: TGTGCCACCAGCAGAGATACCGCGCTGACTGAAGCTTTCTTT. This translates into CATSRDTALTEAFF.